The 20 T cell receptor beta chains presented below share a single source sample, sequenced in a study of shared clonotypes between healthy human individuals. Using immunoSEQ multiplex PCR, the repertoire was profiled, and TCRdb retains in-frame clones only, with some absent. The sample records more than 850,000 clones, approximately 80% being singletons. Material for sequencing was memory CD4+ T cells from PBMCs. Subset here: CD45RA-negative fraction. These TCRs come from a man younger than 30 in good health. Some clones in this sample may be carry-over from other donors' samples.

CDR3 amino acids: CASGAPRESLNTGELFF. For the CDR3, the DNA is TGTGCCAGCGGCGCGCCCCGGGAGTCTTTGAACACCGGGGAGCTGTTTTTT. The chain employs TRBV7-3 and TRBJ2-2; perhaps TRBD2 as D (6 bases). Germline V gives CDR1 SGHTA, CDR2 FQGTGA. V lost 8 bases and J lost 1, with 20 bases in between. This CDR3 has 17 amino acids. Filled out from reference TRBV7-3 and TRBJ2-2, the complete variable domain reads GAGVSQTPSNKVTEKGKYVELRCDPISGHTALYWYRQSLGQGPEFLIYFQGTGAADDSGLPNDRFFAVRPEGSVSTLKIQRTERGDSAVYLCASGAPRESLNTGELFFGEGSRLTVL.

The rearrangement uses TRBV28 and TRBJ1-3; possibly TRBD1 for D (6 bases). The CDR3 contains 17 residues. V was shortened by 4 bases and J by 1 base, with 17 bases between the two germline ends. Germline lookup yields CDR1 MDHEN and CDR2 SYDVKM. CDR3 in amino acids: CASSYRGGRVSGNTIYF. CDR3 in DNA: TGTGCCAGCAGTTATAGGGGGGGCAGGGTATCTGGAAACACCATATATTTT.

The genes are TRBV28 and TRBJ2-1, with D perhaps assigned TRBD1 or TRBD2 (5 bases each). Trimming left V 6 bases short and J 2 bases short, with 8 bases between. The CDR3 covers 13 residues. Looked up from germline, CDR1 is MDHEN and CDR2 is SYDVKM. The DNA for the CDR3 is TGTGCCAGCAGGACGGGACCCTACAATGAGCAGTTCTTC. Translating gives CASRTGPYNEQFF. The full variable domain, rest sourced from reference TRBV28 and TRBJ2-1, is DVKVTQSSRYLVKRTGEKVFLECVQDMDHENMFWYRQDPGLGLRLIYFSYDVKMKEKGDIPEGYSVSREKKERFSLILESASTNQTSMYLCASRTGPYNEQFFGPGTRLTVL.

This clone was counted once. Other DNA sequences of this sample code for an identical CDR3. The genes are TRBV18 and TRBJ2-7; 10 bases line up with TRBD1. V gave up 3 bases and J gave up 5 bases; unmatched junction bases: 1. This CDR3 has 13 amino acids. CDR1 is KGHSH, CDR2 LQKENI, per germline. The DNA of the CDR3 is TGTGCCAGCTCACCGGGGACAGGGGACGAGCAGTACTTC. Protein sequence: CASSPGTGDEQYF. The complete variable domain, with remaining parts taken from reference TRBV18 and TRBJ2-7, reads NAGVMQNPRHLVRRRGQEARLRCSPMKGHSHVYWYRQLPEEGLKFMVYLQKENIIDESGMPKERFSAEFPKEGPSILRIQQVVRGDSAAYFCASSPGTGDEQYFGPGTRLTVT.

This clone was detected only a few times. The chain is built from TRBV2 and TRBJ2-4, with D uncertain. CDR3 size: 17 residues. The V and J ends lost 4 bases and 0 bases respectively, with 16 bases between them. Germline V gives CDR1 SNHLY, CDR2 FYNNEI. DNA of the CDR3: TGTGCCAGCAGTGTAGCCTCCGTATGGCTAGCCAAAAACATTCAGTACTTC. It encodes CASSVASVWLAKNIQYF.

The chain uses TRBV7-3 and TRBJ1-1; D is possibly TRBD1 (6 bases). V lost 0 bases to trimming and J lost 6 bases, with 14 bases between them. The CDR3 is 15 amino acids. CDR1 and CDR2 (germline): SGHTA, FQGTGA. In DNA form, the CDR3 reads TGTGCCAGCAGCTTAACGGGGGGCCGACACTCTGAAGCTTTCTTT. This gives the protein CASSLTGGRHSEAFF.

This clone was counted once. The chain carries TRBV28 and TRBJ2-3, with 12 nucleotides matching TRBD2. Per the germline V gene, CDR1 is MDHEN and CDR2 is SYDVKM. V gave up 2 bases and J gave up 1 base; unmatched junction bases: 13. This CDR3 comprises 20 residues. As DNA, the CDR3 is TGTGCCAGCAGTTTAAAGCCCGAGCTAGCGGGAGGGCCCGGCACAGATACGCAGTATTTT. This codes for CASSLKPELAGGPGTDTQYF.

V and J are TRBV7-9 and TRBJ2-2; D is perhaps TRBD2 (6 bases). The CDR3 length is 15 residues. The V gene lost 5 bases and the J gene lost 0 bases, with 10 bases spanning the gap. Germline CDR1 and CDR2: SEHNR and FQNEAQ (reference sequence). CDR3 DNA sequence: TGTGCCAGCAGCCATAGCGGCCCGAACACCGGGGAGCTGTTTTTT. This encodes CASSHSGPNTGELFF. Full variable domain (rest looked up from reference TRBV7-9 and TRBJ2-2): DTGVSQNPRHKITKRGQNVTFRCDPISEHNRLYWYRQTLGQGPEFLTYFQNEAQLEKSRLLSDRFSAERPKGSFSTLEIQRTEQGDSAMYLCASSHSGPNTGELFFGEGSRLTVL.

As regards this clone: Lacking the conserved final phenylalanine or tryptophan, this CDR3 likely reflects a read error. The gene calls are TRBV7-9 and TRBJ2-7, with D possibly matching TRBD1 (6 bases). The V gene's germline CDR1 is SEHNR and CDR2 FQNEAQ (reference sequence). V was cut by 5 bases and J by 9 bases, with 11 bases left in between. The CDR3 covers 11 residues. For the CDR3, the DNA is TGTGCCAGCAGCCTCCAGGGGAGGCAGTACTCC. Residues: CASSLQGRQYS.

As for this clone: Within the sample, other DNA sequences also encode this same CDR3. The CDR3 DNA reads TGCGCCAGCAGCTTACTAGCGGCAAACACCGGGGAGCTGTTTTTT. Encoded protein: CASSLLAANTGELFF. The rearrangement links TRBV5-1 to TRBJ2-2; TRBD2 agrees at 8 bases. The germline V gene encodes CDR1 SGHRS and CDR2 YFSETQ. The CDR3 consists of 15 residues. J lost 2 bases, V lost 2 bases, and 2 bases had no gene match.

V usage is TRBV7-9 and J usage is TRBJ2-2; no clear D. This CDR3 is 15 amino acids long. V shed 5 bases and J shed 3 bases, with 13 bases lying between them. The germline gives CDR1 SEHNR, CDR2 FQNEAQ (reference sequence). The CDR3 is CASSPNYLYTGELFF. The CDR3 bases are TGTGCCAGCAGCCCTAACTACCTTTACACCGGGGAGCTGTTTTTT.

In this sample, this clone turned up a few times. V is TRBV28 and J is TRBJ1-1; 8 bases agree with TRBD1. The CDR3 loop spans 13 amino acids. The germline V gene encodes CDR1 MDHEN and CDR2 SYDVKM. V was pared by 4 bases and J by 7 bases, with 5 bases of the junction left unmatched. The CDR3 loop is CASSSGGAGEAFF. CDR3 DNA: TGTGCCAGCAGTTCAGGGGGCGCTGGTGAAGCTTTCTTT.

The chain uses TRBV28 and TRBJ2-5; D call uncertain. The CDR3 covers 16 residues. The V gene's germline CDR1 is MDHEN and CDR2 SYDVKM. Trimming removed 0 bases from V and 2 bases from J, with 13 bases in between. The CDR3 DNA is TGTGCCAGCAGTTTATGGGGCAGCCCGCCGCAAGAGACCCAGTACTTC. Protein: CASSLWGSPPQETQYF.

This chain uses TRBV5-1 with TRBJ2-7; D may be TRBD1 (6 bases). V dropped 3 bases and J dropped 2 bases, with 18 bases sitting between them. Germline CDR1 reads SGHRS; CDR2 reads YFSETQ. This CDR3 has 16 amino acids. The DNA of the CDR3 is TGCGCCAGCAGCTGGGGGCAATCCCTATCGGCCTACGAGCAGTACTTC. It encodes CASSWGQSLSAYEQYF. Full variable domain (rest looked up from reference TRBV5-1 and TRBJ2-7): KAGVTQTPRYLIKTRGQQVTLSCSPISGHRSVSWYQQTPGQGLQFLFEYFSETQRNKGNFPGRFSGRQFSNSRSEMNVSTLELGDSALYLCASSWGQSLSAYEQYFGPGTRLTVT.

The chain has TRBV2 and TRBJ2-3, with 8 nucleotides matching TRBD2. The V segment lost 4 bases and the J segment 0 bases; nucleotides outside the gene matches: 12. CDR3 length equals 18 residues. Per the germline V gene, CDR1 is SNHLY and CDR2 is FYNNEI. This CDR3 reads CASSGPLGGRSSTDTQYF. For the CDR3, the DNA is TGTGCCAGCAGTGGGCCCCTCGGCGGGAGGTCTAGCACAGATACGCAGTATTTT.

V is TRBV5-8 and J is TRBJ2-1; no clear D gene. V was clipped by 0 bases and J by 2 bases, with 9 bases between them. CDR3 size: 15 residues. Germline V gives CDR1 SGHTS, CDR2 YDEGEE. The CDR3 nucleotides are TGTGCCAGCAGCTTGGCGGGCAGAGCCTACAATGAGCAGTTCTTC. Protein sequence: CASSLAGRAYNEQFF.

The genes are TRBV29-1 and TRBJ2-6, with a possible D match to TRBD2 (5 bases). The germline V gene has CDR1 SQVTM and CDR2 ANQGSEA. V lost 2 bases, J lost 0 bases, and 14 bases lay in between. CDR3 length: 17 residues. CDR3 bases: TGCAGCGTTGAAAGCGGCAGTTCTAGCTCTGGGGCCAACGTCCTGACTTTC. Its translation: CSVESGSSSSGANVLTF.

This chain connects TRBV7-3 to TRBJ2-7; no clear D. Trimming removed 5 bases from V and 1 base from J, with 12 bases in between. Germline V gene sequence: CDR1 SGHTA, CDR2 FQGTGA. The CDR3 is 14 amino acids. The CDR3 sequence: CASSPSPGSYEQYF. The CDR3 nucleotides are TGTGCCAGCAGCCCGAGCCCCGGGTCCTACGAGCAGTACTTC.

The chain links TRBV27 to TRBJ2-1; 9 positions agree with TRBD2. CDR3 length: 15 amino acids. V was pared by 3 bases and J by 7 bases, with 7 bases of the junction left unmatched. Per germline, CDR1 MNHEY and CDR2 SMNVEV (reference sequence). CDR3: CASSFEAGGENEQFF. Written as DNA, the CDR3 is TGTGCCAGCAGTTTTGAGGCGGGAGGGGAAAATGAGCAGTTCTTC.

The V gene is TRBV19, the J gene TRBJ1-2; D perhaps matches TRBD1 (6 bases). The germline gives CDR1 LNHDA, CDR2 SQIVND (reference sequence). The ends were cut back, 7 bases at V and 4 bases at J, with 25 bases in the middle. CDR3 length: 17 residues. CDR3 nucleotides: TGTGCCAGTAAGGGGGGAGCAGGGTCCGATTCCGCCTATGGCTACACCTTC. Encoded protein: CASKGGAGSDSAYGYTF.